The 30 T cell receptor beta chains reported below all come from one sample, sequenced in a study of tumor-infiltrating lymphocytes in primary liver carcinoma. Bulk tissue was left unsorted, and RNA and DNA were co-extracted from 20-30 mg of it. The template, approximately 500 ng total RNA, yielded TCR beta cDNA made with a constant-region primer. Slightly modified ARM-PCR, run as three nested multiplex PCR rounds, produced the TCR beta libraries. The two initial PCR rounds, about 9 cycles each, used TRBV1-TRBV30 forward and C-beta reverse primers. TCRdb passed the multiplex PCR reads through MiXCR, listing each CDR3 protein once. This table has roughly 100,000 distinct CDR3 sequences, roughly 85% appearing once. Sequencing was performed on liver tumor tissue from sampling region 3. Subset: tumor region T3, left-lateral pole. These receptors all stem from a man aged 40-50 years with primary liver carcinoma and hepatitis B virus infection.

This clonotype has a count of ten or more. The chain employs TRBV5-1 and TRBJ2-7; 10 bases align to TRBD2. Germline CDR1 and CDR2: SGHRS and YFSETQ. The junction had 8 bases not matched to a gene; V was cut back by 5 bases and J by 3 bases. The CDR3 totals 15 residues. CDR3 bases: TGCGCCAGCAGAACGGGGACTAGCGACTACTACGAGCAGTACTTC. Translating gives CASRTGTSDYYEQYF.

The chain couples TRBV29-1 to TRBJ1-1, with D maybe TRBD1 (5 bases). This CDR3 has 15 residues. Germline V gene lookup returns CDR1 SQVTM and CDR2 ANQGSEA. CDR3 nucleotides: TGCAACGGTGCCTCAGGGTGTGACACGAACACTGAAGCTTTCTTT. It yields the protein CNGASGCDTNTEAFF.

For this clonotype: Lacking the conserved final phenylalanine or tryptophan, this CDR3 likely reflects a read error. The chain combines TRBV29-1 with TRBJ2-1; TRBD2 matches 13 bases. Looked up from germline, CDR1 is SQVTM and CDR2 is ANQGSEA. The CDR3 loop spans 16 amino acids. Here the CDR3 reads CNLRTSGRGFLSEQFS. In nucleotides, the CDR3 is TGCAACCTTAGGACTAGCGGGAGAGGATTTTTGAGTGAGCAGTTCTCC.

V is TRBV7-6 and J is TRBJ2-3; unclear D gene. CDR1 and CDR2 from the germline V gene are SGHVS and FNYEAQ. Trimming pared 0 bases from V and 7 bases from J, leaving 14 bases between. This CDR3 has 15 residues. As DNA, the CDR3 is TGTGCCAGCAGCTTAGCGCTGGACGCCGTTTATACGCAGTATTTT. Translated: CASSLALDAVYTQYF. Looking up the rest from reference TRBV7-6 and TRBJ2-3 gives the full variable domain: GAGVSQSPRYKVTKRGQDVALRCDPISGHVSLYWYRQALGQGPEFLTYFNYEAQQDKSGLPNDRFSAERPEGSISTLTIQRTEQRDSAMYRCASSLALDAVYTQYFGPGTRLTVL.

This clonotype occurred many times. The CDR3 sequence is CASSSPDRGFLETQYF. The CDR3 region has the DNA TGTGCCAGCAGTTCTCCGGACAGGGGGTTTCTTGAGACCCAGTACTTC. The chain joins TRBV28 to TRBJ2-5; 10 bases agree with TRBD1. Germline V gene lookup returns CDR1 MDHEN and CDR2 SYDVKM. The CDR3 loop spans 16 amino acids. V was pared by 4 bases and J by 5 bases, with 10 bases of the junction left unmatched.

In its sample, this clonotype was seen many times. The chain has TRBV5-6 and TRBJ2-3, with 9 bases identical to TRBD1. The CDR3 has 14 amino acids. Germline V CDR1 and CDR2: SGHDT, YYEEEE. With 4 bases clipped from V and 3 bases from J, the junction kept 3 bases outside the gene matches. CDR3 loop: CASSQQGATDTQYF. The CDR3 DNA reads as TGTGCCAGCAGCCAACAGGGGGCAACAGATACGCAGTATTTT.

This chain links TRBV30 with TRBJ2-7; either TRBD1 or TRBD2 may fit D (5 bases each). Per the germline V gene, CDR1 is GTSNPN and CDR2 is SVGIG (reference sequence). This CDR3 is 15 amino acids long. V was pared by 4 bases and J by 7 bases, with 23 bases between. The CDR3 sequence: CAWTDDGGMGVEQYF. The CDR3, as DNA: TGTGCCTGGACTGATGACGGCGGCATGGGGGTGGAGCAGTACTTC.

On this clonotype: A junction boundary mismatches the germline segment, possibly from a read error. The V and J genes are TRBV29-1 and TRBJ1-5; 7 nucleotides line up with TRBD1. The CDR3 has 13 amino acids. Germline CDR1 reads SQVTM; CDR2 reads ANQGSEA. The CDR3 reads CNVSGTANQPQHF. CDR3 DNA: TGCAACGTTAGCGGGACAGCTAATCAGCCCCAGCATTTT.

With respect to this clonotype: This CDR3 fails to terminate in the conserved phenylalanine or tryptophan, so it likely reflects a read error. The chain uses TRBV30 and TRBJ2-1; D is possibly TRBD2 (6 bases). Per the germline V gene, CDR1 is GTSNPN and CDR2 is SVGIG (reference sequence). Trimming removed 1 base at V and 7 bases at J, with 17 bases between. This CDR3 is built from 15 residues. The CDR3 spells CAWSEGSSAVNEQFV. The CDR3 DNA reads as TGTGCCTGGAGTGAGGGGTCTAGCGCGGTAAATGAGCAGTTCGTC.

With regard to this clonotype: The junction differs from germline at one of its ends, possibly a read error. This chain connects TRBV4-2 to TRBJ2-3; TRBD2 aligns across 11 bases. This CDR3 has 19 residues. Germline V CDR1 and CDR2: LGHNA, YNFKEQ. The CDR3 loop reads CPSSPTYTSSGRYTDTQFF. CDR3 DNA: TGTCCCAGCAGCCCGACCTATACCTCTAGCGGGAGGTACACAGATACGCAGTTTTTT.

A word on this clonotype: At one of its ends the junction is not consistent with the germline gene, which may arise from a read error. The V gene is TRBV5-5, the J gene TRBJ1-5; 7 bases are a match to TRBD1. Germline V gene data show CDR1 as SGHKS and CDR2 as YYEKEE (reference sequence). The CDR3 is 16 residues long. The CDR3 DNA follows: TGTGCCAGCACCTCGGGACAGACGATTAGCTATCAGCCCCAGCATTTT. Amino acids: CASTSGQTISYQPQHF.

On this clonotype: At one of its ends the junction is not consistent with the germline gene, which may arise from a read error. This chain joins TRBV6-1 and TRBJ2-5, with a tentative D call TRBD2 (5 bases). Germline CDR1 and CDR2: MNHNS and SASEGT. This CDR3 has 13 residues. The CDR3: CASSDGEQENQYF. The CDR3 DNA follows: TGTGCCAGCAGTGACGGGGAGCAAGAGAACCAGTACTTC.

The chain combines TRBV5-6 with TRBJ1-2; D remains unclear. V lost 6 bases and J 8 bases, leaving 17 bases between the germline ends. The CDR3 has 13 amino acids. Germline V CDR1 and CDR2: SGHDT, YYEEEE. The DNA for the CDR3 is TGTGCCAGCACCCCCAACGCCGTAGGGGGCTACACCTTC. As protein: CASTPNAVGGYTF.

As regards this clonotype: Likely a read error: the CDR3 ends without its conserved phenylalanine or tryptophan. The DNA is left out, because the CDR3 cannot be placed on it with certainty; the CDR3 is given as TCRdb lists it. This chain connects TRBV11-1 to TRBJ2-7; the table names TRBD2, a call not compared with the DNA. The CDR3 spans 15 amino acids, including both terminal residues. The germline V gene encodes CDR1 SGHAT and CDR2 FQDESV (reference sequence). The chain's CDR3 is CASSLTVSGEYEQYI.

Concerning this clonotype: The germline gene is not matched at one end of the junction; a read error may be the cause. J is TRBJ2-2 and V is TRBV5-5; D gene unclear. The CDR3 has 15 residues. Germline CDR1 is SGHKS and CDR2 is YYEKEE (reference sequence). CDR3 loop: CASSLLELYTGELFF. The DNA for the CDR3 is TGTGCGAGCAGCTTATTAGAGTTATACACCGGGGAGCTGTTTTTT.

Comments on this clonotype: The junction departs from germline at one end; a sequencing error may be responsible. The CDR3 region is CASSQALVSPPHF. CDR3 DNA sequence: TGTGCCAGCAGCCAGGCACTGGTTTCACCCCCCCACTTT. The chain is built from TRBV11-1 and TRBJ1-6, with D hard to call. Germline V lookup: CDR1 SGHAT, CDR2 FQDESV (reference sequence). The CDR3 has 13 amino acids.

This clonotype appeared many times. This may arise from a read error, as a much more abundant clone is one base away. The chain is built from TRBV12-3 or TRBV12-4 and TRBJ1-2; no clear D. This CDR3 comprises 13 residues. CDR3 loop: CVSSNLGMDGYTF. CDR3 sequence (DNA): TGTGTCAGCAGTAACCTCGGCATGGATGGCTACACCTTC.

Remarks on this clonotype: In this CDR3 the conserved last residue, phenylalanine or tryptophan, is missing, so a read error is likely. The chain joins TRBV28 to TRBJ2-1; 8 nucleotides match TRBD2. The CDR3 extends over 15 amino acids. Trimming cost V 6 bases and J 7 bases; bases outside gene matches: 11. Germline V CDR1 and CDR2: MDHEN, SYDVKM. CDR3 in amino acids: CASSPMAGGRNEQFL. The DNA for the CDR3 is TGTGCCAGCAGCCCTATGGCGGGAGGAAGGAATGAGCAGTTCCTC.

Regarding this clonotype: The final CDR3 position lacks the conserved phenylalanine or tryptophan, pointing to a likely read error. The chain employs TRBV6-5 and TRBJ2-3; 8 nucleotides match TRBD2. CDR3 size: 15 residues. Germline V lookup: CDR1 MNHEY, CDR2 SVGAGI. The V gene end was trimmed by 7 bases and the J gene end by 3 bases; junction bases not matched to a gene: 9. The CDR3 bases are TGTGCCAGCAATCCAGGATTAGCGGGAACAGATACGCAGTATTTA. Its translation is CASNPGLAGTDTQYL.

Comment on this clonotype: Likely a read error: the CDR3 ends without its conserved phenylalanine or tryptophan. It is unclear where the CDR3 begins or ends on the DNA, so no DNA is shown, and the CDR3 is as TCRdb lists it. The chain carries TRBV6-6 and TRBJ2-6. The CDR3 sequence runs 15 residues, both termini included. Germline CDR1 reads MNHNY; CDR2 reads SVGAGI (reference sequence). This CDR3 is CASTILVSRANVPTV.

Points on this clonotype: One junction end does not reproduce the germline sequence, and a read error may be involved. This rearrangement joins TRBV14 to TRBJ2-7; D unresolved. This CDR3 has 13 amino acids. Per the germline V gene, CDR1 is SGHDN and CDR2 is FVKESK. CDR3 DNA: TGTGCCGGCAGCCAGGTCCACAGTTACGAGCAGTACTTC. Translated: CAGSQVHSYEQYF. Looking up the rest from reference TRBV14 and TRBJ2-7 gives the full variable domain: EAGVTQFPSHSVIEKGQTVTLRCDPISGHDNLYWYRRVMGKEIKFLLHFVKESKQDESGMPNNRFLAERTGGTYSTLKVQPAELEDSGVYFCAGSQVHSYEQYFGPGTRLTVT.

This chain uses TRBV6-6 with TRBJ2-3; TRBD1 is a possible D gene (6 bases). Germline values: CDR1 MNHNY, CDR2 SVGAGI (reference sequence). This CDR3 is 14 amino acids long. V dropped 11 bases and J dropped 5 bases, with 20 bases sitting between them. CDR3 loop: CARTPPGGIDTQYF. The DNA for the CDR3 is TGTGCCCGCACCCCGCCTGGGGGCATAGATACGCAGTATTTT.

The table lists this clonotype with a count of one. Mismatch with germline at one junction end may stem from a read error. This chain links TRBV12-3 or TRBV12-4 with TRBJ2-7; 11 bases are a match to TRBD1. This CDR3 spans 14 amino acids. Written as DNA, the CDR3 is TGTGCCAGCAGCTGGACAGGGGGCTCCTACGAGCAGTACTTT. Translating it yields CASSWTGGSYEQYF.

This clonotype has a single count. The junction shows a germline mismatch at one end, possibly a read error. This chain links TRBV11-2 with TRBJ2-5, with 7 bases lining up with TRBD2. The CDR3 contains 15 residues. Germline CDR1 SGHAT, CDR2 FQNNGV. The CDR3: CASRLGASGQETEYF. CDR3 DNA: TGCGCCAGCAGGTTAGGGGCTAGCGGACAAGAGACCGAGTACTTC.

V usage is TRBV10-2 and J usage is TRBJ2-5, with D tentatively TRBD2 (6 bases). This CDR3 is built from 16 residues. Trimming left V 4 bases short and J 2 bases short, with 17 bases between. Germline-derived CDR1 and CDR2 are WSHSY and SAAADI. The CDR3 sequence: CASSVGLLATQETQYF. Here the CDR3 DNA reads TGCGCCAGCAGTGTCGGGTTACTAGCAACTCAAGAGACCCAGTACTTC.

The table lists this clonotype with a count of one. Compared with germline, one end of the junction differs, possibly owing to a read error. V is TRBV10-3 and J is TRBJ2-1; D is tentatively TRBD1 or TRBD2 (5 bases each). The V gene's germline CDR1 is ENHRY and CDR2 SYGVKD. The CDR3 is 14 amino acids. Here the CDR3 reads CAISGGLGYNEQFF. CDR3 nucleotide sequence: TGTGCCATCAGTGGGGGGTTGGGATACAATGAGCAATTCTTC.

Concerning this clonotype: Germline is not matched at one junction end, which may reflect a read error. The chain combines TRBV10-3 with TRBJ2-2, with D possibly matching TRBD2 (5 bases). The CDR3 has 15 residues. Germline values: CDR1 ENHRY, CDR2 SYGVKD. DNA of the CDR3: TGTGCCATCAGCGGGGATTCCCCGAACACCTGGGAGCTGTTTTTT. Translating it yields CAISGDSPNTWELFF.

This clonotype came up a few times. The chain links TRBV5-4 to TRBJ1-2, with 9 bases aligning to TRBD1. Germline CDR1 is SGHNT and CDR2 is YYREEE (reference sequence). The length of the CDR3 is 14 residues. The CDR3 sequence: CAANGRQGDYGYTF. The CDR3 DNA follows: TGTGCTGCCAATGGCAGACAGGGGGACTATGGCTACACCTTC.

As regards this clonotype: The germline gene is not matched at one end of the junction; a read error may be the cause. The V call is TRBV6-5, the J call TRBJ2-2, with D perhaps being TRBD1 or TRBD2 (5 bases each). Per germline, CDR1 MNHEY and CDR2 SVGAGI. This CDR3 has 19 residues. For the CDR3, the DNA is TGTGCCAGCAGTTACACGAGGCCTGGACATGCCCTAGGCACCGGGGAACTGTTTTTT. Amino acid sequence: CASSYTRPGHALGTGELFF.

In regard to this clonotype: Germline and junction disagree at one end, which may indicate a read error. The chain carries TRBV2 and TRBJ2-2; the D call may be TRBD1 or TRBD2 (5 bases each). The CDR3 covers 15 residues. The germline V gene has CDR1 SNHLY and CDR2 FYNNEI. The CDR3 region is CASNPTVSNTGELLF. Here the CDR3 DNA reads TGTGCCAGCAACCCGACAGTCTCGAACACCGGGGAGCTGTTGTTT.